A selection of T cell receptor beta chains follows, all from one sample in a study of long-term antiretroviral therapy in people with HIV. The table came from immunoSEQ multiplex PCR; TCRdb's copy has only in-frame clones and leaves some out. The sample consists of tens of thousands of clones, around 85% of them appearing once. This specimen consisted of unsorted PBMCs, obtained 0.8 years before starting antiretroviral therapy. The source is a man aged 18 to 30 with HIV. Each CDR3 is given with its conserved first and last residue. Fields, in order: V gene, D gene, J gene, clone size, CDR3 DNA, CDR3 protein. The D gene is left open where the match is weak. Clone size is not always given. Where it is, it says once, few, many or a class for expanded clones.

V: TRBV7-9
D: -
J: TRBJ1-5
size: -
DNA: TGTGCCAGCAGCTCCCGGGACACTTATCAGCCCCAGCATTTT
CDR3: CASSSRDTYQPQHF

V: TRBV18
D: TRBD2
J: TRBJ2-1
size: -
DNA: TGTGCCAGCTCCGGCGATTCCTTAAGGCGGGGGGGCTTGTACAATGAGCAGTTCTTC
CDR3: CASSGDSLRRGGLYNEQFF

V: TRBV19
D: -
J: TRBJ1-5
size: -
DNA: TGTGCCAGTAGTATCGGGGATCAGGCCCTCAATCAGCCCCAGCATTTT
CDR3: CASSIGDQALNQPQHF

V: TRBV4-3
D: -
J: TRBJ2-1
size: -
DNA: TGCGCCAGCAGCCAAGATGATGCGGCAGGTGAGCAGTTCTTC
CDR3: CASSQDDAAGEQFF

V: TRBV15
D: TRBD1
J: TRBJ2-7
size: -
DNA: TGTGCCACCAGCAGGGCCAGGGGGTTTGAGCAGTACTTC
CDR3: CATSRARGFEQYF

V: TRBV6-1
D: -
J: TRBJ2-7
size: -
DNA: TGTGCCAGCAGTGAAACAGCGTACGAGCAGTACTTC
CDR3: CASSETAYEQYF

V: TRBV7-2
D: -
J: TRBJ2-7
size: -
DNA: TGTGCCAGCAGCCTAGAAGCCCCGCTGGGCTACGAGCAGTACTTC
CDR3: CASSLEAPLGYEQYF

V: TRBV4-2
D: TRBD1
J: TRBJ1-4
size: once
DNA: TGTGCCAGCAGCCAAGATCACAGGGGTCAAAAACTGTTTTTT
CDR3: CASSQDHRGQKLFF

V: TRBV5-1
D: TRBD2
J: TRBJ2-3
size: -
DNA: TGCGCCAGCAGCCCGGGACTAGCGGAAAGTAGCACAGATACGCAGTATTTT
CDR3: CASSPGLAESSTDTQYF

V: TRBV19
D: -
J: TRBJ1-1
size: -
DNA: TGTGCCAGTAGTATCAAAAACACTGAAGCTTTCTTT
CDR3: CASSIKNTEAFF

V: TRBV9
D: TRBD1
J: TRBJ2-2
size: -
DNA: TGTGCCAGCAGCCAGGGGGACGTAGGAACCGGGGAGCTGTTTTTT
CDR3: CASSQGDVGTGELFF

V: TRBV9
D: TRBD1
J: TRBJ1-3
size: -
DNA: TGTGCCAGCAGCTCGCAGACAGGGTCGACTGGAAACACCATATATTTT
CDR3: CASSSQTGSTGNTIYF

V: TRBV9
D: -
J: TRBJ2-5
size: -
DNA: TGTGCCAGCAGCGTGTACCCCCTAGAGACCCAGTACTTC
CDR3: CASSVYPLETQYF

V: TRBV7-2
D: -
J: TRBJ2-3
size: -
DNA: TGTGCCAGCAGCTTAGGAGGGGGTACGCAGTATTTT
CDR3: CASSLGGGTQYF

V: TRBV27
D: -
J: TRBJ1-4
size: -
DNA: TGTGCCAGCAGTTTCTCTCCAGCGACAGCAACTAATGAAAAACTGTTTTTT
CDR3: CASSFSPATATNEKLFF

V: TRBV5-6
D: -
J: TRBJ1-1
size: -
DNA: TGTGCCAGCTCCTCGGGAGGGACACCGACTTTCTTT
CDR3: CASSSGGTPTFF

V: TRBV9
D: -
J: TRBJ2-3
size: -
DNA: TGTGCCAGCAGCGTTGTAGAAGATACGCAGTATTTT
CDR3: CASSVVEDTQYF

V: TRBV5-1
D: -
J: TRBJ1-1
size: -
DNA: TGCGCCAGCAGCTTGCAGTGGAGTAACACTGAAGCTTTCTTT
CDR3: CASSLQWSNTEAFF

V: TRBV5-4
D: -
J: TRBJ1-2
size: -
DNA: TGTGCCAGCAGCTTGAGGCTCAAGAATGGCTACACCTTC
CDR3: CASSLRLKNGYTF

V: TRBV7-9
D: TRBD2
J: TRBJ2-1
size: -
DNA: TGTGCCAGCAGCCAGACTAGCGGGGAATACAATGAGCAGTTCTTC
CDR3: CASSQTSGEYNEQFF

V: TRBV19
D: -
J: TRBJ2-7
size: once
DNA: TGTGCCAGTAGTATAGGGATAGAGGGGGGCTACGAGCAGTACTTC
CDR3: CASSIGIEGGYEQYF

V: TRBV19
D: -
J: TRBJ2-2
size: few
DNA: TGTGCCAGTAATGTCCAGGGAGGCACCGGGGAGCTGTTTTTT
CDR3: CASNVQGGTGELFF

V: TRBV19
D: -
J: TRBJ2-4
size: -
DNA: TGTGCCAGTAGTCCCCCCCTTGGACGCCTAGCCAAAAACATTCAGTACTTC
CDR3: CASSPPLGRLAKNIQYF

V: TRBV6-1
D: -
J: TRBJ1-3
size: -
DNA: TGTGCCAGCAACCGCCTTCTGCGGGCCGGAAACACCATATATTTT
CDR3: CASNRLLRAGNTIYF

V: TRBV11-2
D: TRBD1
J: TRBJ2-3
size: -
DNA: TGTGCCAGCAGCCCGGACAGGAGCGTAGATACGCAGTATTTT
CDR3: CASSPDRSVDTQYF

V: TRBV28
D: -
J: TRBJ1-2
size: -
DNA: TGTGCCAGCTCCGGGACGAACTATGGCTACACCTTC
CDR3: CASSGTNYGYTF